This T cell receptor (beta chain) comes out of a study of blood T cells in healthy people across ages. CDR3 length: 14 residues. In germline, CDR1 is SGHRS, CDR2 YFSETQ. V shed 0 bases and J 10 bases; nucleotides not matched to a gene: 7. Concerning this clonotype: As yet, its antigen is unknown.

Together with a sample-barcoded 5' primer, a J-beta primer mix was included in a second PCR lasting about 6 to 12 cycles. The authors tagged each cDNA molecule using a template-switch adaptor with 12 random nucleotides. Individual samples furnished no less than 3 million CDR3-containing paired-end reads apiece. Via MiXCR, TCRdb re-called the 5' RACE reads, giving one row per CDR3 protein. The sample lists roughly 830,000 distinct CDR3 sequences; around two thirds were seen once. Whole-study findings and limits: Per million T cells, the diversity of TCR beta decreased roughly linearly as age advanced.

The receptor comes from a young man in good health. The source material was blood. The rearrangement links TRBV5-1 to TRBJ2-1; TRBD1 aligns across 7 bases. The CDR3: CASSLGQGLREQFF. CDR3 bases: TGCGCCAGCAGCTTGGGACAGGGTTTGAGGGAGCAGTTCTTC.